Below, 8 T cell receptor beta chains from the same sample are listed, as sequenced in a study of a mutant IDH1 vaccine in newly diagnosed glioma. Time point here: week 35, safety follow-up. What each vaccine dose contained was 300 ug of mutant IDH1 20-mer peptide, accompanied by topical imiquimod. No antigens are known for them. This table comes from immunoSEQ multiplex PCR, and its TCRdb copy is limited to in-frame clones, with some not included. The sample records some 33,000 clones, 60% to 80% being singletons. The sample consisted of PBMCs, taken from a glioma patient whose treatment included an IDH1 peptide vaccine. The receptors stem from a woman aged 25-40 years with glioma. Some clones in this sample may be carry-over from other donors' samples.

Only one count was recorded for this clone. This chain links TRBV6-5 with TRBJ1-3; D is undetermined. Germline loops: CDR1 MNHEY, CDR2 SVGAGI. This CDR3 has 14 residues. V lost 5 bases to trimming and J lost 0 bases, with 8 bases between them. CDR3 sequence reads: CASSPEHSGNTIYF. DNA for the CDR3: TGTGCCAGCAGTCCCGAACACTCTGGAAACACCATATATTTT.

V is TRBV2 and J is TRBJ2-7, with 12 bases lining up with TRBD1. Trimming removed 9 bases from V and 3 bases from J; junction bases left unmatched: 6. In germline, CDR1 is SNHLY, CDR2 FYNNEI. The CDR3 is made up of 14 amino acids. The CDR3 DNA sequence: TGTGCCAGTGGAGGGACAGGGGGCGTCTACGAGCAGTACTTC. Its translation is CASGGTGGVYEQYF.

The V and J genes are TRBV21-1 and TRBJ1-4. TRBV21-1 is shown as a pseudogene. The CDR3 spans 13 residues. This CDR3 is CASSARTAGKLFF. The CDR3, as DNA: TGTGCCAGCAGCGCTCGGACGGCGGGAAAACTGTTTTTT.

V gene TRBV18 combines with J gene TRBJ2-3, with TRBD1 identical over 7 bases. V was clipped by 4 bases and J by 1 base; unmatched bases: 5. The germline gives CDR1 KGHSH, CDR2 LQKENI. The CDR3 consists of 15 residues. In DNA, the CDR3 is TGTGCCAGCTCACAGGGGGCTAGGGGCACAGATACGCAGTATTTT. This translates into CASSQGARGTDTQYF.

The chain recombines TRBV11-2 with TRBJ1-1; D is uncertain. Trimming removed 4 bases from V and 4 bases from J, with 10 bases in between. CDR1 and CDR2 (germline): SGHAT, FQNNGV. The CDR3 extends over 13 amino acids. The CDR3 protein is CASSSDRSTEAFF. The CDR3 DNA sequence: TGTGCCAGCAGCTCAGACCGGAGCACTGAAGCTTTCTTT.

The table lists this clone with a few counts. The gene calls are TRBV30 and TRBJ2-2; unclear D gene. There are 11 residues in the CDR3. V lost 3 bases and J 6 bases, leaving 5 bases between the germline ends. The germline V gene has CDR1 GTSNPN and CDR2 SVGIG (reference sequence). The CDR3 nucleotides are TGTGCCTGGAGAGCCCCCGGGGAGCTGTTTTTT. This codes for CAWRAPGELFF.

The chain uses TRBV6-5 and TRBJ1-1; D uncertain. Germline V gene data show CDR1 as MNHEY and CDR2 as SVGAGI. Trimming took off 6 bases at V and 1 base at J, with 12 bases between the two ends. The CDR3 sequence is 14 residues long. Here the CDR3 reads CASSLDGWNTEAFF. As DNA, the CDR3 is TGTGCCAGCAGCCTGGACGGGTGGAACACTGAAGCTTTCTTT.

This clone came up a few times. V gene TRBV10-1 combines with J gene TRBJ2-3; 9 positions match TRBD1. J lost 3 bases, V lost 3 bases, and 4 bases had no gene match. Germline-derived CDR1 and CDR2 are WNHNN and SYGVQD (reference sequence). The CDR3 contains 15 residues. CDR3 DNA sequence: TGCGCCAGCAGTGACGACAGGGGGAAAACAGATACGCAGTATTTT. The encoded protein is CASSDDRGKTDTQYF.